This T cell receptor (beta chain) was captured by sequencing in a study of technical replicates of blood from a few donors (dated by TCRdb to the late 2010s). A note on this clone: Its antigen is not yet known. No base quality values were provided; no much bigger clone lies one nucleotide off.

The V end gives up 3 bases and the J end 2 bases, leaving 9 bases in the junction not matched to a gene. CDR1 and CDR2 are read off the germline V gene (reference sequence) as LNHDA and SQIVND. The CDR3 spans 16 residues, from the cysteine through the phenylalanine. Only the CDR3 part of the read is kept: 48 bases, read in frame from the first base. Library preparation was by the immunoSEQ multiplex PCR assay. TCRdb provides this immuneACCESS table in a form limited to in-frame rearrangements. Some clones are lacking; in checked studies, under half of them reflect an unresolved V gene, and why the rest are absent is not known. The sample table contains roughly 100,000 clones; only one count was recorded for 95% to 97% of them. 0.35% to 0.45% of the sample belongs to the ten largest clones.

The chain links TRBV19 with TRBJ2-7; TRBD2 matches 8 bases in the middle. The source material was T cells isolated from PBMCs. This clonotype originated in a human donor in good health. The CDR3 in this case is CASSMGNSGVTYEQYF. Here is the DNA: TGTGCCAGTAGTATGGGGAATAGCGGGGTTACCTACGAGCAGTACTTC.